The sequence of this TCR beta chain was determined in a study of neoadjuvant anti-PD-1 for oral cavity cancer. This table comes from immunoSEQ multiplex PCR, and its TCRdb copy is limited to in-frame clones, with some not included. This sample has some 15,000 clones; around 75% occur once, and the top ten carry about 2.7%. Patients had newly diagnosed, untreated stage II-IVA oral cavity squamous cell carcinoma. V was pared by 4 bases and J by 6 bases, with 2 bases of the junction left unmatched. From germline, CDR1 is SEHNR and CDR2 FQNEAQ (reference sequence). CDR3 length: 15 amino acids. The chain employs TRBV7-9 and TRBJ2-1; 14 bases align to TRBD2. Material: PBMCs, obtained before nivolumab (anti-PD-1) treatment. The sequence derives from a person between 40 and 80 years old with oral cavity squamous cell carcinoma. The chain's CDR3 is CASSSTSGGGNEQFF. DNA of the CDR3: TGTGCCAGCAGCTCGACTAGCGGGGGGGGCAATGAGCAGTTCTTC.